These 32 T cell receptor beta chains were all obtained from the same sample, sequenced in a study of T cells in Graves' hyperthyroidism and ophthalmopathy. It was RNA transcripts that yielded the amplified TCR beta CDR3 regions. With the HTBI primer set, the TCR CDR3 went through a first round of RT-PCR. Using its own MiXCR run on the multiplex PCR reads, TCRdb lists one record per CDR3 protein. The sample holds hundreds of thousands of distinct CDR3 sequences; 16% are singletons and the top ten take more than 15%. Sequencing was performed on blood. These TCRs come from a woman between 18 and 29 years old with Graves' hyperthyroidism.

This clonotype has more than one count but fewer than ten. This chain links TRBV14 with TRBJ2-5, with 7 positions matching TRBD2. Germline CDR1 is SGHDN and CDR2 is FVKESK. There are 17 residues in the CDR3. The trim removed 0 bases at V and 5 bases at J, leaving 12 bases unmatched. DNA for the CDR3: TGTGCCAGCAGCCAAGATCTAGGAGCGGGGCAAGGGGAGACCCAGTACTTC. This codes for CASSQDLGAGQGETQYF. Complete variable domain (other parts from reference TRBV14 and TRBJ2-5): EAGVTQFPSHSVIEKGQTVTLRCDPISGHDNLYWYRRVMGKEIKFLLHFVKESKQDESGMPNNRFLAERTGGTYSTLKVQPAELEDSGVYFCASSQDLGAGQGETQYFGPGTRLLVL.

This clonotype was recorded at least ten times. The DNA for the CDR3 is TGTGCCAGCAGCCCGAAAGGGAGAGGCACTGAAGCTTTCTTT. It is translated as CASSPKGRGTEAFF. The chain couples TRBV5-6 to TRBJ1-1; D remains unclear. V dropped 4 bases and J dropped 4 bases, with 14 bases sitting between them. Germline CDR1 is SGHDT and CDR2 is YYEEEE. The CDR3 totals 14 residues.

This clonotype has at least ten counts. The genes are TRBV9 and TRBJ2-3; TRBD2 matches 8 bases. The ends lost 0 bases at V and 2 bases at J; junction bases unmatched: 5. The V gene's germline CDR1 is SGDLS and CDR2 YYNGEE. The CDR3 has 16 residues. CDR3 bases: TGTGCCAGCAGCGTAGGAGGCGGGGGGAACACAGATACGCAGTATTTT. Protein product: CASSVGGGGNTDTQYF.

This chain uses TRBV7-6 with TRBJ2-1, with 9 nucleotides matching TRBD2. Unmatched junction bases numbered 7, after V lost 2 bases and J lost 8 bases. This CDR3 contains 15 residues. Germline lookup yields CDR1 SGHVS and CDR2 FNYEAQ. The CDR3 DNA reads TGTGCCAGCAGCTTAAGGGCGGGAGGGGGAGATGAGCAGTTCTTC. Amino acid sequence: CASSLRAGGGDEQFF.

This clonotype was counted many times. CDR3 amino acids: CASSPLFTPEAFF. CDR3 nucleotides: TGTGCCAGCAGCCCCTTATTCACCCCTGAAGCTTTCTTT. V and J are TRBV28 and TRBJ1-1; D remains unclear. This CDR3 contains 13 residues. The germline gives CDR1 MDHEN, CDR2 SYDVKM. V dropped 6 bases and J dropped 6 bases, with 14 bases sitting between them.

The chain uses TRBV4-3 and TRBJ2-7; D not resolved. In germline, CDR1 is LGHNA, CDR2 YSLEER. This CDR3 is 14 amino acids long. Trimming shortened V by 0 bases and J by 6 bases, and 12 bases separated the two germline ends. The CDR3 nucleotides read TGCGCCAGCAGCCAAGATACCGGTAAGGGCGAGCAGTACTTC. This encodes CASSQDTGKGEQYF.

This clonotype was detected ten times or more. The V call is TRBV12-3 or TRBV12-4, the J call TRBJ2-7, with 7 nucleotides matching TRBD2. V was pared by 4 bases and J by 0 bases, with 3 bases of the junction left unmatched. The CDR3 sequence is 14 residues long. The CDR3 spells CASSWGGVSYEQYF. The CDR3 bases are TGTGCCAGCAGTTGGGGGGGAGTCTCCTACGAGCAGTACTTC.

This clonotype has a handful of counts. This chain connects TRBV29-1 to TRBJ2-7; 9 nucleotides line up with TRBD2. The CDR3 has 14 amino acids. CDR1 is SQVTM, CDR2 ANQGSEA, per germline. The V segment lost 5 bases and the J segment 2 bases; nucleotides outside the gene matches: 7. In DNA, the CDR3 is TGCAGCGTTCGTAGCGGGAGTTCAACCTACGAGCAGTACTTC. Its protein product is CSVRSGSSTYEQYF.

This clonotype was counted many times. The gene calls are TRBV20-1 and TRBJ2-1; 8 bases fit TRBD1. Germline V gene lookup returns CDR1 DFQATT and CDR2 SNEGSKA (reference sequence). CDR3 length equals 16 residues. The V gene end was trimmed by 2 bases and the J gene end by 8 bases; junction bases not matched to a gene: 14. DNA of the CDR3: TGCAGTGCTAGACTTCCCCCGCAGGGGGCGCCCGATGAGCAGTTCTTC. It encodes CSARLPPQGAPDEQFF.

This clonotype was seen more than once but under ten times. CDR3 amino acids: CASSSIGGANVLTF. CDR3 DNA sequence: TGTGCCAGCAGTTCTATAGGGGGGGCCAACGTCCTGACTTTC. This rearrangement joins TRBV11-3 to TRBJ2-6; the D is unclear. This CDR3 contains 14 residues. Germline V CDR1 and CDR2: SGHNT, YENEEA. V lost 6 bases to trimming and J lost 4 bases, with 10 bases between them.

This clonotype showed up many times. The gene calls are TRBV11-2 and TRBJ2-7; 8 bases align to TRBD2. The CDR3 extends over 16 amino acids. CDR1 and CDR2 (germline): SGHAT, FQNNGV. The trim removed 5 bases at V and 2 bases at J, leaving 11 bases unmatched. CDR3 residues: CASSPISRRGAYEQYF. The DNA for the CDR3 is TGTGCCAGCAGCCCCATCTCCCGGCGGGGGGCCTACGAGCAGTACTTC.

This chain joins TRBV6-1 and TRBJ2-7; a weak D match, TRBD1 (5 bases). Germline loops: CDR1 MNHNS, CDR2 SASEGT. Trimming stripped 4 bases from V and 6 bases from J, with 13 bases between. The CDR3 is 13 residues long. The DNA for the CDR3 is TGTGCCAGCAGTGGCTTGCCAGGGATCGAGCAGTACTTC. Amino acids: CASSGLPGIEQYF.

This clonotype was counted only a few times. The chain is built from TRBV27 and TRBJ2-2, with unresolved D. The CDR3 is 13 amino acids. V was shortened by 1 base and J by 6 bases, with 6 bases between the two germline ends. In germline, CDR1 is MNHEY, CDR2 SMNVEV (reference sequence). The CDR3 is CASSLFVAGELFF. DNA for the CDR3: TGTGCCAGCAGTTTATTTGTGGCCGGGGAGCTGTTTTTT.

The V and J genes are TRBV19 and TRBJ1-2; D uncertain. The germline CDR1 and CDR2 sequences are LNHDA and SQIVND (reference sequence). Trimming took 3 bases from V and 0 from J, leaving 11 bases between them. CDR3 length equals 15 residues. The CDR3 loop is CASSINIRPNYGYTF. The CDR3 nucleotides are TGTGCCAGTAGTATTAATATACGGCCTAACTATGGCTACACCTTC. Variable domain in full (rest from reference TRBV19 and TRBJ1-2): DGGITQSPKYLFRKEGQNVTLSCEQNLNHDAMYWYRQDPGQGLRLIYYSQIVNDFQKGDIAEGYSVSREKKESFPLTVTSAQKNPTAFYLCASSINIRPNYGYTFGSGTRLTVV.

This clonotype was counted between two and nine times. The chain has TRBV28 and TRBJ2-1, with TRBD2 identical over 12 bases. In germline, CDR1 is MDHEN, CDR2 SYDVKM. CDR3 length: 16 residues. V lost 2 bases, J lost 7 bases, and 6 bases stayed unmatched. CDR3 loop: CASSLDRLAGENEQFF. Written as DNA, the CDR3 is TGTGCCAGCAGTTTAGATCGACTAGCGGGAGAAAATGAGCAGTTCTTC. The entire variable domain, with the rest obtained from reference TRBV28 and TRBJ2-1, is as follows: DVKVTQSSRYLVKRTGEKVFLECVQDMDHENMFWYRQDPGLGLRLIYFSYDVKMKEKGDIPEGYSVSREKKERFSLILESASTNQTSMYLCASSLDRLAGENEQFFGPGTRLTVL.

This chain uses TRBV7-2 with TRBJ2-3; possibly TRBD2 for D (7 bases). CDR3 length: 14 amino acids. Trimming pared 6 bases from V and 4 bases from J, leaving 14 bases between. Germline V gives CDR1 SGHTA, CDR2 FQGNSA. The CDR3 DNA reads as TGTGCCAGCAGGCCTGGGGGGGGCCCAGATACGCAGTATTTT. Encoded protein: CASRPGGGPDTQYF.

Many counts were recorded for this clonotype. CDR3 protein: CASRGQSPLHF. DNA of the CDR3: TGTGCCAGCAGGGGACAATCACCCCTCCACTTT. The rearrangement joins TRBV12-3 or TRBV12-4 to TRBJ1-6; weak D call: TRBD1 (6 bases). With 6 bases removed from V and 10 bases from J, the gap between germline ends came to 7 bases. This CDR3 region has 11 residues.

This clonotype was seen at least ten times. This sequence joins TRBV12-3 or TRBV12-4 and TRBJ2-2, with D maybe TRBD1 (6 bases). This CDR3 contains 14 residues. V lost 6 bases to trimming and J lost 4 bases, with 12 bases between them. This CDR3 reads CASRTVTGTGELFF. The CDR3 region has the DNA TGTGCCAGCAGAACGGTGACAGGCACCGGGGAGCTGTTTTTT.

This clonotype occurred many times. The rearrangement joins TRBV7-2 to TRBJ1-2, with D maybe TRBD1 (6 bases). CDR1 and CDR2 from the germline V gene are SGHTA and FQGNSA. Trimming pared 5 bases from V and 4 bases from J, leaving 14 bases between. This CDR3 spans 14 amino acids. The CDR3 DNA follows: TGTGCCAGCAGCCGTCGGACAGATAGCTATGGCTACACCTTC. Its translation: CASSRRTDSYGYTF.

This clonotype was observed at least ten times. The chain recombines TRBV3-1 with TRBJ1-1; a possible D gene is TRBD1 (5 bases). This CDR3 has 12 amino acids. The germline gives CDR1 LGHDT, CDR2 YNNKEL (reference sequence). V was cut by 4 bases and J by 4 bases, with 7 bases left in between. The CDR3 spells CASSPQGTEAFF. The CDR3 nucleotides read TGTGCCAGCAGCCCTCAGGGCACTGAAGCTTTCTTT.

The sample holds one count of this clonotype. The chain couples TRBV28 to TRBJ2-2; unclear D gene. Germline CDR1 reads MDHEN; CDR2 reads SYDVKM. The V and J ends lost 6 bases and 6 bases respectively, with 14 bases between them. The CDR3 runs 14 residues. This chain's CDR3 is CASRTGRAAGELFF. The CDR3 DNA reads TGTGCCAGCAGGACTGGCCGCGCCGCCGGGGAGCTGTTTTTT.

The sample holds a few counts of this clonotype. The V gene is TRBV19, the J gene TRBJ2-5, with a tentative D call TRBD1 (5 bases). This CDR3 has 15 amino acids. Germline CDR1 is LNHDA and CDR2 is SQIVND (reference sequence). V dropped 5 bases and J dropped 2 bases, with 15 bases sitting between them. The CDR3 bases are TGTGCCAGTAGTCGACAGAGACTTACTCAAGAGACCCAGTACTTC. Amino acids: CASSRQRLTQETQYF.

At least ten counts were recorded for this clonotype. The chain recombines TRBV7-9 with TRBJ2-3; D possibly corresponds to TRBD1 (5 bases). Germline CDR1 reads SEHNR; CDR2 reads FQNEAQ (reference sequence). The ends were cut back, 4 bases at V and 2 bases at J, with 10 bases in the middle. The CDR3 totals 14 residues. CDR3 DNA: TGTGCCAGCAGCTGGCAGACAGACACAGATACGCAGTATTTT. Its translation: CASSWQTDTDTQYF.

The chain combines TRBV11-3 with TRBJ1-1; D perhaps matches TRBD1 (6 bases). Germline V gene sequence: CDR1 SGHNT, CDR2 YENEEA. Trimming took off 0 bases at V and 2 bases at J, with 13 bases between the two ends. There are 16 residues in the CDR3. The CDR3 sequence: CASSLDPDRTNTEAFF. CDR3 coding DNA: TGTGCCAGCAGCTTAGATCCTGACAGGACCAACACTGAAGCTTTCTTT.

This clonotype was counted only a few times. The gene calls are TRBV20-1 and TRBJ2-1; no reliable D call. Germline CDR1 and CDR2: DFQATT and SNEGSKA (reference sequence). This CDR3 contains 16 residues. Between the trimmed V and J ends, which lost 2 bases and 4 bases, there was a span of 18 bases. The CDR3 DNA follows: TGCAGTGCTAGACTCCCCGCAGGAATGGGGTACAATGAGCAGTTCTTC. Its translation is CSARLPAGMGYNEQFF.

The chain carries TRBV7-9 and TRBJ2-5; 11 bases are shared with TRBD2. V was clipped by 0 bases and J by 5 bases; unmatched bases: 5. This CDR3 has 16 residues. CDR1 and CDR2 (germline): SEHNR, FQNEAQ (reference sequence). DNA for the CDR3: TGTGCCAGCAGCTTAGCTGAACTAGCGGGGGTGGAGACCCAGTACTTC. Its translation is CASSLAELAGVETQYF.

This clonotype was detected only a few times. This rearrangement joins TRBV12-5 to TRBJ2-5; D is possibly TRBD1 or TRBD2 (5 bases each). The CDR3 is 16 amino acids. CDR1 LGHNT and CDR2 FRNRAP come from the germline V gene. Trimming took off 0 bases at V and 4 bases at J, with 15 bases between the two ends. CDR3 region: CASGLVLGAGGETQYF. Here the CDR3 DNA reads TGTGCTAGTGGTTTGGTACTTGGGGCAGGAGGAGAGACCCAGTACTTC.

The J gene is TRBJ2-7, the V gene TRBV7-9; 7 bases fit TRBD2. This CDR3 spans 16 amino acids. V gave up 5 bases and J gave up 6 bases; unmatched junction bases: 16. Germline V gene data show CDR1 as SEHNR and CDR2 as FQNEAQ (reference sequence). CDR3 nucleotide sequence: TGTGCCAGCAGCCGACGACTAGCCTGGGGCGGTGGCGAGCAGTACTTC. Protein product: CASSRRLAWGGGEQYF.

In this sample, this clonotype turned up many times. The chain is built from TRBV12-3 or TRBV12-4 and TRBJ1-3, with 8 bases matching TRBD1. The CDR3 totals 15 residues. With 3 bases clipped from V and 3 bases from J, the junction kept 4 bases outside the gene matches. The CDR3 is CASSLAGGFGNTIYF. The DNA of the CDR3 is TGTGCCAGCAGTTTGGCAGGGGGCTTTGGAAACACCATATATTTT.

About this clonotype: A single base separates this from a much larger clone, so it may be a read error. The V call is TRBV5-1, the J call TRBJ2-1; D remains ambiguous. The germline V gene has CDR1 SGHRS and CDR2 YFSETQ. The CDR3 has 15 amino acids. CDR3 residues: CASSLGRVSYNGQFF. CDR3 nucleotides: TGTGCCAGCAGCTTAGGTCGGGTATCCTACAATGGGCAGTTCTTC.

This clonotype was seen ten or more times. The chain combines TRBV12-3 or TRBV12-4 with TRBJ2-7; 14 positions match TRBD2. Unmatched junction bases numbered 7, after V lost 5 bases and J lost 4 bases. The CDR3 contains 16 residues. The CDR3: CASSRLAGGQSYEQYF. CDR3 DNA: TGTGCCAGCAGTCGACTAGCGGGAGGGCAGTCTTACGAGCAGTACTTC.

This clonotype was counted only a few times. This sequence joins TRBV4-1 and TRBJ2-5, with 8 bases lining up with TRBD1. The J segment lost 3 bases and the V segment lost 5 bases, leaving 5 bases of the junction unmatched. Germline V lookup: CDR1 MGHRA, CDR2 YSYEKL. The CDR3 runs to 14 residues. The CDR3 sequence is CASSSTGGKETQYF. CDR3 sequence (DNA): TGCGCCAGCAGCTCCACAGGGGGGAAAGAGACCCAGTACTTC.